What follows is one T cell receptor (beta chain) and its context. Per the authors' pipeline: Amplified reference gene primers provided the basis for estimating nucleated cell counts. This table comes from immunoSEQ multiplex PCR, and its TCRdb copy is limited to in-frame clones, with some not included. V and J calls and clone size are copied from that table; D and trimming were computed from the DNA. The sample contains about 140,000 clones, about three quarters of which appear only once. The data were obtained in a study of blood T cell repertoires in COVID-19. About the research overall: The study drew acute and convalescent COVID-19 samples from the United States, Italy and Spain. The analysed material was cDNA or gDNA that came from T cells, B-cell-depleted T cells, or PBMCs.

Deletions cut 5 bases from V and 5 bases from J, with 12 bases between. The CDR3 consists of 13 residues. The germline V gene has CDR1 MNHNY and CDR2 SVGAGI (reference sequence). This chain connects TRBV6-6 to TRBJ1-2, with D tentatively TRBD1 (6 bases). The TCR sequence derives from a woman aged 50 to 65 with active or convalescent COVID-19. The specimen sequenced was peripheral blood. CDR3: CASSSWQGYGYTF. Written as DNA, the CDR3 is TGTGCCAGCAGTAGCTGGCAGGGGTATGGCTACACCTTC.